One and the same sample provided the 24 T cell receptor beta chains below, sequenced in a study of blood T cell repertoires in COVID-19. The assay was immunoSEQ multiplex PCR, and TCRdb's table has in-frame clones only and misses some. There are over 200,000 clones in the sample; approximately 90% occur only once, and less than 1.5% lies in the top ten. Sequencing was done on a sample of PBMCs or T cells enriched from blood (not recorded which). The receptors here all came from a man aged 25 to 40 who had recovered from COVID-19.

CDR3 sequence reads: CASSQQSGDSYEQYF. The CDR3 bases are TGTGCCAGCAGCCAACAGAGCGGGGACTCCTACGAGCAGTACTTC. The chain joins TRBV4-2 to TRBJ2-7, with TRBD2 matching over 7 bases. The V gene's germline CDR1 is LGHNA and CDR2 YNFKEQ. With V trimmed by 2 bases and J by 0 bases, 4 bases remained unmatched. The CDR3 consists of 15 residues.

V usage is TRBV3-1 (or the pseudogene TRBV3-2) and J usage is TRBJ1-5; 8 bases agree with TRBD1. CDR1 is LGHDT, CDR2 YNNKEL, per germline (reference sequence). The CDR3 loop spans 15 amino acids. Trimming removed 1 base from V and 5 bases from J; junction bases left unmatched: 4. The CDR3: CASSQGAGGYQPQHF. The CDR3 DNA follows: TGTGCCAGCAGCCAAGGGGCAGGGGGCTATCAGCCCCAGCATTTT.

This chain joins TRBV13 and TRBJ2-7; 7 nucleotides line up with TRBD1. The CDR3 has 14 amino acids. CDR1 and CDR2 (germline): PRHDT, FYEKMQ (reference sequence). The V gene end was trimmed by 3 bases and the J gene end by 2 bases; junction bases not matched to a gene: 4. The CDR3 coding sequence is TGTGCCAGCAGCTTGGACAGGACGGCCTACGAGCAGTACTTC. The encoded protein is CASSLDRTAYEQYF.

The chain couples TRBV3-1 (or the pseudogene TRBV3-2) to TRBJ1-6; D remains unclear. This CDR3 has 13 residues. Trimming left V 4 bases short and J 9 bases short, with 10 bases between. The germline gives CDR1 LGHDT, CDR2 YNNKEL (reference sequence). The chain's CDR3 is CASSPSESSPLHF. The CDR3, as DNA: TGTGCCAGCAGCCCCTCGGAGTCTTCACCCCTCCACTTT.

The rearrangement links TRBV7-9 to TRBJ2-1; TRBD2 is a possible D gene (6 bases). V shed 4 bases and J shed 6 bases, with 16 bases lying between them. CDR1 and CDR2 (germline): SEHNR, FQNEAQ (reference sequence). This CDR3 is 15 amino acids long. The CDR3 DNA is TGTGCCAGCAGCTCCCTAGCGCCTGGGGCCAATGAGCAGTTCTTC. Translating it yields CASSSLAPGANEQFF.

The chain combines TRBV5-5 with TRBJ1-6; no reliable D call. V lost 1 base to trimming and J lost 9 bases, with 8 bases between them. The CDR3 loop spans 13 amino acids. Germline lookup yields CDR1 SGHKS and CDR2 YYEKEE (reference sequence). CDR3 DNA: TGTGCCAGCAGCTTGTGGGGAGGTTCACCCCTCCACTTT. It is translated as CASSLWGGSPLHF.

The CDR3 sequence is CASSATGVNNSPLHF. CDR3 DNA sequence: TGTGCCAGCAGTGCGACAGGGGTAAATAATTCACCCCTCCACTTT. The chain has TRBV27 and TRBJ1-6; 8 nucleotides match TRBD1. V trimming: 5 bases; J trimming: 5 bases; junction bases outside the gene matches: 5. Per the germline V gene, CDR1 is MNHEY and CDR2 is SMNVEV (reference sequence). The CDR3 contains 15 residues.

V is TRBV10-3 and J is TRBJ2-7, with TRBD1 matching 10 bases. Germline V gives CDR1 ENHRY, CDR2 SYGVKD. The CDR3 totals 15 residues. Losses at the gene ends were 4 bases for V and 9 bases for J; bases not matched to a gene: 12. This chain's CDR3 is CAISGSGQGMVLQYF. CDR3 nucleotide sequence: TGTGCCATCAGTGGGTCGGGACAGGGGATGGTGTTGCAGTACTTC.

This clone is a singleton in its sample. The gene calls are TRBV6-4 and TRBJ1-5; weak D call: TRBD1 (6 bases). CDR3 length: 16 residues. V lost 5 bases and J 6 bases, leaving 20 bases between the germline ends. The germline V gene encodes CDR1 MRHNA and CDR2 SNTAGT. DNA for the CDR3: TGTGCCAGCAGTACCGAACAGGGTAGCCTCCGTCAGCCCCAGCATTTT. As protein: CASSTEQGSLRQPQHF.

V and J are TRBV7-2 and TRBJ2-7; TRBD2 matches 10 bases. The CDR3 length is 16 residues. V was clipped by 1 base and J by 4 bases; unmatched bases: 7. Germline CDR1 SGHTA, CDR2 FQGNSA. CDR3 residues: CASSLEASGSLYEQYF. DNA for the CDR3: TGTGCCAGCAGCTTAGAGGCTAGCGGGAGTCTTTACGAGCAGTACTTC.

The chain joins TRBV7-2 to TRBJ2-1; D perhaps matches TRBD2 (5 bases). Looked up from germline, CDR1 is SGHTA and CDR2 is FQGNSA. This CDR3 is 15 amino acids long. V gave up 1 base and J gave up 6 bases, with 13 bases separating them. The CDR3 is CASSLEAVWPNEQFF. Written as DNA, the CDR3 is TGTGCCAGCAGCTTAGAAGCGGTTTGGCCCAATGAGCAGTTCTTC.

The V call is TRBV28, the J call TRBJ2-5; the match to TRBD2 covers 14 bases. Per germline, CDR1 MDHEN and CDR2 SYDVKM. V dropped 5 bases and J dropped 4; count of bases not matched to a gene: 15. This CDR3 contains 19 residues. The CDR3 here is CASSITSFRLAGGGETQYF. The DNA for the CDR3 is TGTGCCAGCAGTATAACCTCATTCCGACTAGCGGGAGGGGGAGAGACCCAGTACTTC.

About this clone itself: Relative to the germline gene, one junction end is altered; a read error may explain this. The chain uses TRBV7-7 and TRBJ2-2; 7 bases map to TRBD2. The germline V gene has CDR1 SSHAT and CDR2 FNYEAQ (reference sequence). The CDR3 length is 15 residues. The CDR3 protein is CASRKGLGDTGELFF. The CDR3 bases are TGTGCTAGCAGAAAAGGACTAGGGGACACCGGGGAGCTGTTTTTT.

This sequence joins TRBV18 and TRBJ2-4; weak D call: TRBD2 (6 bases). Germline V CDR1 and CDR2: KGHSH, LQKENI. The CDR3 consists of 17 residues. V lost 3 bases and J 0 bases, leaving 15 bases between the germline ends. The CDR3 coding sequence is TGTGCCAGCTCACCGCTGCCGGGGACTTTAGCCAAAAACATTCAGTACTTC. Its protein is CASSPLPGTLAKNIQYF.

The chain joins TRBV6-1 to TRBJ2-5; a possible D gene is TRBD2 (5 bases). Deletions cut 1 base from V and 5 bases from J, with 8 bases between. The length of the CDR3 is 13 residues. CDR1 is MNHNS, CDR2 SASEGT, per germline. The CDR3, as DNA: TGTGCCAGCAGTGAAGTGGGCGGGGAGACCCAGTACTTC. Amino acid sequence: CASSEVGGETQYF.

In this sample, this clone turned up once. This sequence joins TRBV5-1 and TRBJ1-2; D is possibly TRBD1 (5 bases). The CDR3 runs to 12 residues. V was trimmed by 0 bases and J by 7 bases, leaving 7 bases between them. CDR1 is SGHRS, CDR2 YFSETQ, per germline. CDR3 bases: TGCGCCAGCAGCTTGGGACAGTCTGGCTACACCTTC. Its translation is CASSLGQSGYTF.

This clone occurred a few times. The genes are TRBV4-3 and TRBJ1-1; 10 positions match TRBD1. Trimming at V came to 3 bases and at J to 7 bases, leaving 2 bases not matched to a gene. Germline lookup yields CDR1 LGHNA and CDR2 YSLEER. There are 13 residues in the CDR3. The CDR3 sequence: CASSQDRGNEAFF. CDR3 coding DNA: TGCGCCAGCAGCCAGGACAGGGGGAATGAAGCTTTCTTT.

The V gene is TRBV10-3, the J gene TRBJ2-1, with 11 bases lining up with TRBD2. The CDR3 is 15 residues long. CDR1 and CDR2 (germline): ENHRY, SYGVKD. With 0 bases clipped from V and 5 bases from J, the junction kept 0 bases outside the gene matches. CDR3 sequence: CAISESTSGNNEQFF. The CDR3 region has the DNA TGTGCCATCAGTGAGTCGACTAGCGGGAACAATGAGCAGTTCTTC.

This chain uses TRBV19 with TRBJ1-5, with 7 positions matching TRBD1. This CDR3 has 12 residues. CDR1 and CDR2 from the germline V gene are LNHDA and SQIVND (reference sequence). The CDR3 nucleotides are TGTGCTGCAGGGGGACGAAATCAGCCCCAGCATTTT. This gives the protein CAAGGRNQPQHF.

This sequence joins TRBV4-1 and TRBJ1-3; TRBD1 might be the D (5 bases). V lost 1 base to trimming and J lost 0 bases, with 10 bases between them. The CDR3 length is 16 residues. The germline gives CDR1 MGHRA, CDR2 YSYEKL. CDR3 DNA sequence: TGCGCCAGCAGCCAAGGCGCAGGGATCTCTGGAAACACCATATATTTT. This gives the protein CASSQGAGISGNTIYF.

The CDR3 is CASSLVWQNTGELFF. CDR3 bases: TGTGCCAGCAGCTTAGTATGGCAGAACACCGGGGAGCTGTTTTTT. The chain joins TRBV7-2 to TRBJ2-2; D is uncertain. CDR1 and CDR2 (germline): SGHTA, FQGNSA. V dropped 1 base and J dropped 1 base, with 7 bases sitting between them. This CDR3 region has 15 residues.

The V call is TRBV15, the J call TRBJ2-5; the match to TRBD1 covers 7 bases. The V gene's germline CDR1 is LNHNV and CDR2 YYDKDF (reference sequence). The CDR3 covers 15 residues. J gave up 5 bases and V 3 bases, and 9 bases lay outside the gene matches. The DNA for the CDR3 is TGTGCCACCAGCAGGGGTAGGACAGGCCCGGAGACCCAGTACTTC. Translated, it gives CATSRGRTGPETQYF.

The chain couples TRBV21-1 to TRBJ2-7; TRBD1, the D gene given by the table, was not confirmed from the DNA. TRBV21-1 is termed a pseudogene. The CDR3 spans 17 residues. The CDR3 bases are TGTGCCAGCAGCAATGTAGTGGTGACAGGGTGGTGGTACGAGCAGTACTTC. Residues: CASSNVVVTGWWYEQYF.

This clone was seen only a few times. The rearrangement uses TRBV7-2 and TRBJ2-4, with D unclear. The CDR3 spans 11 residues. In germline, CDR1 is SGHTA, CDR2 FQGNSA. V lost 3 bases and J 8 bases, leaving 5 bases between the germline ends. Here the CDR3 DNA reads TGTGCCAGCAGCTTTAGAGACATTCAGTACTTC. It is translated as CASSFRDIQYF.